This TCR beta chain was captured in a study of T cell responses to AZD1222 COVID-19 vaccine. Study results and limitations: Across spike, vaccine-associated CD4 TCRs were found, dominant at 160-218 and 743-854. Regions left unmutated in variants are reportedly the target of nearly half of spike-specific TCRs.

TCRdb's table, derived via immunoSEQ multiplex PCR, lists solely in-frame clones and lacks some. Found here are 60,000 to 90,000 clones, roughly 80% of them singletons; the top ten hold approximately 27%. To note about this clone: What it binds is unknown.

The germline CDR1 and CDR2 sequences are GTSNPN and SVGIG (reference sequence). This CDR3 region has 11 residues. With 2 bases removed from V and 5 bases from J, the gap between germline ends came to 6 bases. Sequenced material: peripheral blood, taken 28 days after the second dose of the MenACWY control vaccine. The receptor comes from an adult who received the MenACWY meningococcal vaccine as a control. The chain recombines TRBV30 with TRBJ1-1; no firm D call. The CDR3: CAWSPGTEAFF. The CDR3, as DNA: TGTGCCTGGAGTCCTGGGACTGAAGCTTTCTTT.